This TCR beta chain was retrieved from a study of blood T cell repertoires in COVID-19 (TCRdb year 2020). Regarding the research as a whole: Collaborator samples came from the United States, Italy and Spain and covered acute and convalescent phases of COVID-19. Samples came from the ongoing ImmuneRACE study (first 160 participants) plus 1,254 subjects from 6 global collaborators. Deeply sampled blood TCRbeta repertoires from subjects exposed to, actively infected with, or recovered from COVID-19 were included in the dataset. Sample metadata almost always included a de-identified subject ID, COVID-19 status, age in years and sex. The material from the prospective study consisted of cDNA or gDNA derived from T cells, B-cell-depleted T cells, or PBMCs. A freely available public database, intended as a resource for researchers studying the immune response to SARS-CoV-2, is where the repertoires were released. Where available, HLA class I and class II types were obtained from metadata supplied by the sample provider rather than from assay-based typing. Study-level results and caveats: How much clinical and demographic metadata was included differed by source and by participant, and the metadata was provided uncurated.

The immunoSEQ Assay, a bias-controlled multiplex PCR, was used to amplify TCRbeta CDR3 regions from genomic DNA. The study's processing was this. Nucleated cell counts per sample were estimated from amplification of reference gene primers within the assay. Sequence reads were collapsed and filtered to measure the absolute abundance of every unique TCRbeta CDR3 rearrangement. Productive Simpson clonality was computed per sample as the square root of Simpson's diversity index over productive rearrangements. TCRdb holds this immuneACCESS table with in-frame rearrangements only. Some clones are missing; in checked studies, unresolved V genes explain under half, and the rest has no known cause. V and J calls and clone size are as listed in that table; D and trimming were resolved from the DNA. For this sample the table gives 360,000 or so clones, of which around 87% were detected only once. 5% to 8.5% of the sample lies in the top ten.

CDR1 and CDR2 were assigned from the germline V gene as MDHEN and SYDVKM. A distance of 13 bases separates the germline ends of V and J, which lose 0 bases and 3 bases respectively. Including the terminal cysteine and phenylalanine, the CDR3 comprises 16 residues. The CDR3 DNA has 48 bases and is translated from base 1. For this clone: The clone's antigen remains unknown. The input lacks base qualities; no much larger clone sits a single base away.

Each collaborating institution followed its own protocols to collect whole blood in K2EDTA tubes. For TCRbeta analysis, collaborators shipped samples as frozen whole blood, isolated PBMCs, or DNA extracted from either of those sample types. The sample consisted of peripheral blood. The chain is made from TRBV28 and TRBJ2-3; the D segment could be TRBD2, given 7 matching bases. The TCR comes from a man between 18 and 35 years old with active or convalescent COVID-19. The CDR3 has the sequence CASSLWVRGGTDTQYF. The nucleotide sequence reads TGTGCCAGCAGTTTATGGGTCAGGGGAGGGACAGATACGCAGTATTTT.